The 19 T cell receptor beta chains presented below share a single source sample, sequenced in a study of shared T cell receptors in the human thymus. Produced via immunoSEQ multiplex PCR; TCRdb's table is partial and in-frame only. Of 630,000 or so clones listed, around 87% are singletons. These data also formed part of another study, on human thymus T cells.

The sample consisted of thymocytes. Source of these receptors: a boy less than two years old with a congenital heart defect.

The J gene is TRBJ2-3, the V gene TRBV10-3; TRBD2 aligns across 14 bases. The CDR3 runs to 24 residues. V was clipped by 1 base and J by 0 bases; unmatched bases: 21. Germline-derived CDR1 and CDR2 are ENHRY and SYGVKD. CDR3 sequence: CAISEFSKDTGLAGVQPSTDTQYF. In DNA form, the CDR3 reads TGTGCCATCAGTGAGTTTTCGAAAGACACGGGACTAGCGGGAGTCCAACCTAGCACAGATACGCAGTATTTT.

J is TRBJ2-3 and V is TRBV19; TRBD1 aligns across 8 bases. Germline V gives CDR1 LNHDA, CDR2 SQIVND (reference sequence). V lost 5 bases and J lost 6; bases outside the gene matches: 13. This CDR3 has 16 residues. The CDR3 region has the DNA TGTGCCAGTAGTCCCTCGGGACAGGCCCGTAGGGATACGCAGTATTTT. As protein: CASSPSGQARRDTQYF.

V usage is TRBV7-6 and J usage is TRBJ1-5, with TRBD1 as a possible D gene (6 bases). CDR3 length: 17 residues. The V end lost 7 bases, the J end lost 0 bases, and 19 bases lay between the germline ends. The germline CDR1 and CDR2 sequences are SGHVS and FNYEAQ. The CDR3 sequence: CASTRTSDRYSNQPQHF. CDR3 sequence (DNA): TGTGCCAGCACCCGTACCTCGGACAGATATAGCAATCAGCCCCAGCATTTT.

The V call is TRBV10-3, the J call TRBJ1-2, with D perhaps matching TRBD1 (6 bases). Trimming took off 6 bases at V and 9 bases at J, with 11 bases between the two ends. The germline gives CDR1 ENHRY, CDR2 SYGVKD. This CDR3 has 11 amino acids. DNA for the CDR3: TGTGCCATCAGACAGGGTCCCCGCTACACCTTC. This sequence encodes CAIRQGPRYTF.

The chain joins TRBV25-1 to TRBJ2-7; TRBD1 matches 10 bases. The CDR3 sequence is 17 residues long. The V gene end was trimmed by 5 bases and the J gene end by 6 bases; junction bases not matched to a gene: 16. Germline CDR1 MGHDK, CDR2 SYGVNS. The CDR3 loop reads CASSSPSETGGSGEQYF. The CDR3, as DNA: TGTGCCAGCAGTTCCCCTTCGGAGACAGGGGGCTCCGGCGAGCAGTACTTC.

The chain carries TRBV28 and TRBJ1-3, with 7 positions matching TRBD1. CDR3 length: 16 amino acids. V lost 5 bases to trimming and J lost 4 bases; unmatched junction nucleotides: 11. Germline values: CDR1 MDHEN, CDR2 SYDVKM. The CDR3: CASSLPGQRSGNTIYF. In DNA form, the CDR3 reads TGTGCCAGCAGTCTCCCGGGACAGAGGTCCGGAAACACCATATATTTT. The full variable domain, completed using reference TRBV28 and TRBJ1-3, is DVKVTQSSRYLVKRTGEKVFLECVQDMDHENMFWYRQDPGLGLRLIYFSYDVKMKEKGDIPEGYSVSREKKERFSLILESASTNQTSMYLCASSLPGQRSGNTIYFGEGSWLTVV.

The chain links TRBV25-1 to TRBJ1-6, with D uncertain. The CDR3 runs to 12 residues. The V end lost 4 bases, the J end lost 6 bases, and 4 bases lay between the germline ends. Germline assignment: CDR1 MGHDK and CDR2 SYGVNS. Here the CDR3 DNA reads TGTGCCAGCAGTGTCCTTAATTCACCCCTCCACTTT. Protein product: CASSVLNSPLHF.

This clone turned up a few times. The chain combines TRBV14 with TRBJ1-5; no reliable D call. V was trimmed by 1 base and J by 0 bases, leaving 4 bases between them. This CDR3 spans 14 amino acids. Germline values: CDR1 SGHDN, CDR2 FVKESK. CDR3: CASSQAHSNQPQHF. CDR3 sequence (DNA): TGTGCCAGCAGCCAAGCCCATAGCAATCAGCCCCAGCATTTT. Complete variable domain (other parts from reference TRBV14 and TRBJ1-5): EAGVTQFPSHSVIEKGQTVTLRCDPISGHDNLYWYRRVMGKEIKFLLHFVKESKQDESGMPNNRFLAERTGGTYSTLKVQPAELEDSGVYFCASSQAHSNQPQHFGDGTRLSIL.

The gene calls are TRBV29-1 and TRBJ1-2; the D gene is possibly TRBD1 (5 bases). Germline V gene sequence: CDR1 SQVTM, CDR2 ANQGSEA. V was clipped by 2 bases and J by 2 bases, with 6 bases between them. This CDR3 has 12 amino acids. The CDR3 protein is CSVEQGNYGYTF. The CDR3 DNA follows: TGCAGCGTTGAACAGGGAAACTATGGCTACACCTTC.

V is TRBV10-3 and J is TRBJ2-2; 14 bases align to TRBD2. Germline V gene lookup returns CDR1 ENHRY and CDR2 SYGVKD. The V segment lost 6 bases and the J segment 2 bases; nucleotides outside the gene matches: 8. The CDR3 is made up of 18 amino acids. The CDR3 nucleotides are TGTGCCATCAGGACCCTGACTAGCGGGAGGGGAAACACCGGGGAGCTGTTTTTT. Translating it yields CAIRTLTSGRGNTGELFF.

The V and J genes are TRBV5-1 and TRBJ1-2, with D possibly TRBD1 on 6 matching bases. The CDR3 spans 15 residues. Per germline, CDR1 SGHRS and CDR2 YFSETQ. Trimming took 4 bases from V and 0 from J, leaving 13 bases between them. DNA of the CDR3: TGCGCCAGCAGCGCCGGGACACACACTAACTATGGCTACACCTTC. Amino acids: CASSAGTHTNYGYTF. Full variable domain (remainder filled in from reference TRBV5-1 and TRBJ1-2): KAGVTQTPRYLIKTRGQQVTLSCSPISGHRSVSWYQQTPGQGLQFLFEYFSETQRNKGNFPGRFSGRQFSNSRSEMNVSTLELGDSALYLCASSAGTHTNYGYTFGSGTRLTVV.

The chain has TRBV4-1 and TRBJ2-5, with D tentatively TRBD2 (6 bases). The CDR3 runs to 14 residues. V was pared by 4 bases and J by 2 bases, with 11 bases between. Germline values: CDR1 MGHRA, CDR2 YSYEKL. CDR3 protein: CASSRLAHQETQYF. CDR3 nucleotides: TGCGCCAGCAGCCGCCTAGCGCATCAAGAGACCCAGTACTTC.

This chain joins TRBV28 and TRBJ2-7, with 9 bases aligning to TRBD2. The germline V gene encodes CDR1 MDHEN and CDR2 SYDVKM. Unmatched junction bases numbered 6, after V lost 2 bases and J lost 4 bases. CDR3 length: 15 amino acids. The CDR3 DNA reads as TGTGCCAGCAGTTTAACCATAGCGGGAGTTTACGAGCAGTACTTC. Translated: CASSLTIAGVYEQYF.

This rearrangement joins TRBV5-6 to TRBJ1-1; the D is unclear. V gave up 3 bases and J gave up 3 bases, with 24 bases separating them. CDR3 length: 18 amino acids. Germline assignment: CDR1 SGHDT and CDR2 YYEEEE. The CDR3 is CASSCEGAKGGRDTEAFF. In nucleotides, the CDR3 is TGTGCCAGCAGCTGCGAGGGAGCGAAGGGAGGTAGGGACACTGAAGCTTTCTTT. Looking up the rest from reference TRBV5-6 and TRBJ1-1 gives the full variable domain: DAGVTQSPTHLIKTRGQQVTLRCSPKSGHDTVSWYQQALGQGPQFIFQYYEEEERQRGNFPDRFSGHQFPNYSSELNVNALLLGDSALYLCASSCEGAKGGRDTEAFFGQGTRLTVV.

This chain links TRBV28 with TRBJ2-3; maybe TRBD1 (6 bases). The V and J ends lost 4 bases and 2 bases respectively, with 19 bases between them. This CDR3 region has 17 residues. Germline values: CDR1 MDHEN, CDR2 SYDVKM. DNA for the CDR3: TGTGCCAGCAGTTGGGGCCCGGGACACCTAAACACAGATACGCAGTATTTT. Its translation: CASSWGPGHLNTDTQYF.

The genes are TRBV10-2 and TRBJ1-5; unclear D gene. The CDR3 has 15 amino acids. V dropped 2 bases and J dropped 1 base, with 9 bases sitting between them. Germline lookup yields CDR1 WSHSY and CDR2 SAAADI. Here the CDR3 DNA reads TGCGCCAGCAGTGAGGAGGGAGCAAGCAATCAGCCCCAGCATTTT. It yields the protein CASSEEGASNQPQHF.

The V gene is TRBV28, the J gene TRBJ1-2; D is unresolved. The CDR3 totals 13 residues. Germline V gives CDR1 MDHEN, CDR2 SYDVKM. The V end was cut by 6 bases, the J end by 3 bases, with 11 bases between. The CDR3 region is CASSHGVDYGYTF. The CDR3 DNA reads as TGTGCCAGCAGCCACGGGGTGGACTATGGCTACACCTTC.

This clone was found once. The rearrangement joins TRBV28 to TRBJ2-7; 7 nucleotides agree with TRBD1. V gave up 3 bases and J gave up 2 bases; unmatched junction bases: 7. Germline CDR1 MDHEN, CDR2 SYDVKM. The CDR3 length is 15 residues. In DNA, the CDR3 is TGTGCCAGCAGTTTGGTCGGACAGGAACCCTACGAGCAGTACTTC. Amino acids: CASSLVGQEPYEQYF.

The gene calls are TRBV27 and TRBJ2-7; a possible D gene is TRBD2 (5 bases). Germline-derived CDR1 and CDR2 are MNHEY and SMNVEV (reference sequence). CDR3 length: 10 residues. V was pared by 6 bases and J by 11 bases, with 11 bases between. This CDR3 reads CASRGSTEYF. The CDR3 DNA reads TGTGCCAGCAGGGGGAGCACCGAGTACTTC.